This is a list of T cell receptor beta chains from one sample in a study of cytomegalovirus exposure and HLA in healthy donors. Method: immunoSEQ multiplex PCR; TCRdb's copy keeps in-frame clones and lacks some. The table records 140,000 to 150,000 clones, 78% of them present only once. The specimen was PBMCs. The source is a man aged 40-55 years in good health and CMV-seropositive. Each CDR3 is given with its conserved first and last residue. D genes are given only for firm matches. Clone size is shown for a subset of rows, as once, few, many or a class of expanded clone.

j_call clone_size d_call v_call cdr3_nt cdr3_aa
TRBJ1-4 NA TRBD1 TRBV5-1 TGCGCCAGCAGTCGAGACAGGGTGGGGGAAAAACTGTTTTTT CASSRDRVGEKLFF
TRBJ1-1 once NA TRBV29-1 TGCAGCGTTTTGGAGGGGAACACTGAAGCTTTCTTT CSVLEGNTEAFF
TRBJ1-6 NA NA TRBV10-3 TGTGCCATCAGTGAGTCTAGCAGGGTTAATTCACCCCTCCACTTT CAISESSRVNSPLHF
TRBJ2-4 NA TRBD1 TRBV7-9 TGTTCCAGCAGCTTGGCGGCAGGGGGAAAAATAGCCAAAAACATTCAGTACTTC CSSSLAAGGKIAKNIQYF
TRBJ2-3 NA NA TRBV27 TGTGCCAGCAGAGGGACAAGCACAGATACGCAGTATTTT CASRGTSTDTQYF
TRBJ2-7 NA TRBD2 TRBV18 TGTGCCAGCTCACCGCCCGGGAGGGGTAGCGACGAGCAGTACTTC CASSPPGRGSDEQYF
TRBJ1-2 NA NA TRBV5-4 TGTGCCAGCAGCTTAGGGTTGGAGGGGATTAACTATGGCTACACCTTC CASSLGLEGINYGYTF
TRBJ1-5 NA NA TRBV27 TGTGCCAGCAGTGAAGCTGAGGTTTTTGGCAATCAGCCCCAGCATTTT CASSEAEVFGNQPQHF
TRBJ2-7 NA NA TRBV12-1 TGTGCCAGCAGCGCGGGACTACCCCAGAACTACGAGCAGTACTTC CASSAGLPQNYEQYF
TRBJ2-7 NA TRBD2 TRBV30 TGTGCCTGGCTCCCCTGGACTAGCGGGAGACTTGGCGAGCAGTACTTC CAWLPWTSGRLGEQYF
TRBJ1-1 few TRBD1 TRBV4-1 TGCGCCAGCAGCCTCCAGGGACAGGGGGTCACTGAAGCTTTCTTT CASSLQGQGVTEAFF
TRBJ1-3 NA NA TRBV29-1 TGCAGCGTCGTCCAAACAGGGATCTCTGGAAACACCATATATTTT CSVVQTGISGNTIYF
TRBJ2-7 NA TRBD1 TRBV12-5 TGTGCTAGTGGGGCCGGGACAGAGGCCTACGAGCAGTACTTC CASGAGTEAYEQYF
TRBJ2-7 NA TRBD1 TRBV4-1 TGCGCCAGCAGCCAAGAGGAAGGGGGCCTCTACGAGCAGTACTTC CASSQEEGGLYEQYF
TRBJ2-7 NA NA TRBV11-3 TGTGCCAGCAGCTTAGGGACTCTCCAATCCTACGAGCAGTACTTC CASSLGTLQSYEQYF
TRBJ2-1 few TRBD2 TRBV4-2 TGTGCCAGCAGCGAAACCGGGACTAGTTCCAATGAGCAGTTCTTC CASSETGTSSNEQFF
TRBJ1-4 NA NA TRBV2 TGTGCCAGCAGTACCATAACAGGGTTTGAAAAACTGTTTTTT CASSTITGFEKLFF
TRBJ1-6 NA NA TRBV2 TGTGCCAGCAGTGAAGCCGGGCAAGACAGTAATTCACCCCTCCACTTT CASSEAGQDSNSPLHF
TRBJ2-7 NA NA TRBV21-1 TGTGCCAGCAGCAAGGCCCGGGACAGGGATTTAGTCCACGAGCAGTACTTC CASSKARDRDLVHEQYF
TRBJ1-6 once NA TRBV6-5 TGTGCCAGCAGGAAAGGGCGACAGAATAATTCACCCCTCCACTTT CASRKGRQNNSPLHF
TRBJ2-7 NA NA TRBV11-2 TGTGCCAGCAGCTCGGGAGATTACGAGCAGTACTTC CASSSGDYEQYF
TRBJ1-2 NA TRBD1 TRBV10-3 TGTGCCATCAGTGAGCCACAGGGGGCTGACTATGGCTACACCTTC CAISEPQGADYGYTF
TRBJ1-1 NA NA TRBV7-9 TGTGCCAGCAGCTTAGCGCCAGTGAACACTGAAGCTTTCTTT CASSLAPVNTEAFF
TRBJ1-4 NA NA TRBV30 TGTGCCTGGAATTCACAGGGTGAAAAACTGTTTTTT CAWNSQGEKLFF
TRBJ1-1 NA NA TRBV19 TGTGCCAGTAGTCGGAACACTGAAGCTTTCTTT CASSRNTEAFF
TRBJ1-2 NA NA TRBV18 TGTGCCAGCTCACCTGGAGACTATGGCTACACCTTC CASSPGDYGYTF
TRBJ2-7 few NA TRBV7-9 TGTGCCAGCAGCTTACACACCCCCTACGAGCAGTACTTC CASSLHTPYEQYF
TRBJ2-2 NA TRBD2 TRBV6-4 TGTGCCAGCAGTCAAGGATCAAGCGGGGCCGGGGAGCTGTTTTTT CASSQGSSGAGELFF
TRBJ2-3 NA TRBD1 TRBV2 TGTGCCAGCAAAGGGGGCTCCATGGGAGATACGCAGTATTTT CASKGGSMGDTQYF
TRBJ1-3 NA NA TRBV7-9 TGTGCCAGCAGTTGGGGACAAGGAAACACCATATATTTT CASSWGQGNTIYF
TRBJ2-3 NA TRBD2 TRBV30 TGTGCAACCGGGACTAGCGGGAGCACAGATACGCAGTATTTT CATGTSGSTDTQYF
TRBJ1-4 NA NA TRBV28 TGTGCCAGCAGTCTGGGGGGGTCTAATGAAAAACTGTTTTTT CASSLGGSNEKLFF
TRBJ1-1 NA NA TRBV5-1 TGCGCCAGCAGCTCGCAGGGGAGCGCTGAAGCTTTCTTT CASSSQGSAEAFF
TRBJ2-2 once TRBD1 TRBV30 TGTGCCTGGGCTGGACAGGGGAACACCGGGGAGCTGTTTTTT CAWAGQGNTGELFF
TRBJ2-1 NA NA TRBV19 TGTGCCAGTAGTATAAGCGGGCGTGAGCAGTTCTTC CASSISGREQFF
TRBJ2-1 NA TRBD2 TRBV11-2 TGTGCCAGCAGCTTAGGGGTGGGACTAGCGGGAATTGAGCAGTTCTTC CASSLGVGLAGIEQFF
TRBJ2-7 once TRBD2 TRBV5-1 TGCGCCAGCAGCTTGGGACTAGCGGTGGGAGAGCAGTACTTC CASSLGLAVGEQYF
TRBJ2-7 once NA TRBV7-2 TGTGCCAGCAGCGGGCGTTCGGGGGAGCAGTACTTC CASSGRSGEQYF
TRBJ2-2 NA NA TRBV7-9 TGTGCCAGTTCTGGCCCGAACACCGGGGAGCTGTTTTTT CASSGPNTGELFF
TRBJ1-1 once NA TRBV11-3 TGTGCCAGCAGCTTAGGGGCGGGGCAGTGGAAGGGACCTGAAGCTTTCTTT CASSLGAGQWKGPEAFF
TRBJ2-1 once NA TRBV6-1 TGTGCCAGCAGTGAAGGGGGCGAGCAGTTCTTC CASSEGGEQFF
TRBJ2-3 few NA TRBV5-1 TGCGCCAGCAGCTTGGCACAAGTTACAGATACGCAGTATTTT CASSLAQVTDTQYF
TRBJ1-5 NA TRBD1 TRBV18 TGTGCCAGCTCACCATCGGGGGGACAGGGTGGACAGCCCCAGCATTTT CASSPSGGQGGQPQHF
TRBJ2-7 few NA TRBV7-2 TGTGCCAGCAGCTCCCTCGGGGGGGGCAGGGGGGGATACGAGCAGTACTTC CASSSLGGGRGGYEQYF
TRBJ2-1 once NA TRBV5-1 TGCGCCAGCAGCTTGGCCATTGGGACTGTCTCCTACAATGAGCAGTTCTTC CASSLAIGTVSYNEQFF
TRBJ2-6 NA TRBD1 TRBV25-1 TGTGCCAGCGGGACAGGGGTAACGGGGGCCAACGTCCTGACTTTC CASGTGVTGANVLTF
TRBJ2-3 NA TRBD2 TRBV30 TGTGCCTGGAGCCGAGGGACTAGCGGGAGGGCCCCGCAGTATTTT CAWSRGTSGRAPQYF
TRBJ2-1 NA NA TRBV18 TGTGCCAGCTCACCAAACAGAAAATCCTACAATGAGCAGTTCTTC CASSPNRKSYNEQFF
TRBJ2-2 NA NA TRBV7-9 TGTGCCAGCAGCTTATTACAGACGAACACCGGGGAGCTGTTTTTT CASSLLQTNTGELFF
TRBJ1-1 NA TRBD1 TRBV6-5 TGTGCCAGCAGCCCCCGGACAGGGAACACTGAAGCTTTCTTT CASSPRTGNTEAFF
TRBJ2-1 NA TRBD2 TRBV19 TGTGCCAGTAGTTCGACGACTAGCGGACGCAATGAGCAGTTCTTC CASSSTTSGRNEQFF
TRBJ2-3 few NA TRBV11-2 TGTGCCAGCAGCTTACGGCGCGGGGCTTTCACAGATACGCAGTATTTT CASSLRRGAFTDTQYF